These 17 T cell receptor beta chains came from one sample sequenced in a study of spatial heterogeneity in lung cancer. TCRdb ran MiXCR on the 5' RACE reads and lists one entry per CDR3 protein. The sample holds some 96,000 distinct CDR3 sequences, around 4.8% seen once. General study points: Higher tumor mutation counts went along with higher counts of expanded intratumoral alpha and beta TCRs.

As for time point: sample taken at primary tumor resection. The antigens these receptors bind are not known. Material: lung tumor tissue, obtained at surgery. These receptors all stem from a male donor with early-stage non-small cell lung cancer.

The sample holds many counts of this clonotype. The genes are TRBV27 and TRBJ2-3; no reliable D call. Trimming shortened V by 6 bases and J by 3 bases, and 10 bases separated the two germline ends. CDR3 length equals 13 residues. The germline V gene has CDR1 MNHEY and CDR2 SMNVEV (reference sequence). CDR3 sequence reads: CASRSLLTDTQYF. The CDR3 DNA sequence: TGTGCCAGCAGGTCACTGCTGACAGATACGCAGTATTTT.

This clonotype has a count of ten or more. V usage is TRBV20-1 and J usage is TRBJ2-2, with D perhaps matching TRBD1 (7 bases). Looked up from germline, CDR1 is DFQATT and CDR2 is SNEGSKA (reference sequence). The CDR3 totals 15 residues. The CDR3 protein is CSQGGSGRNTGELFF. The CDR3 DNA follows: TGCAGCCAGGGGGGAAGCGGACGGAACACCGGGGAGCTGTTTTTT.

This clonotype occurred many times. The rearrangement links TRBV7-9 to TRBJ1-2; 7 bases map to TRBD1. CDR3 length: 16 amino acids. Trimming took 3 bases from V and 0 from J; bases not matched to a gene: 7. Germline V gene sequence: CDR1 SEHNR, CDR2 FQNEAQ (reference sequence). The CDR3, as DNA: TGTGCCAGCAGCTTCGGTTCAGGGGGGGCTAACTATGGCTACACCTTC. This codes for CASSFGSGGANYGYTF.

The sample holds many counts of this clonotype. The CDR3 loop reads CASSEGTGIYEQYF. CDR3 coding DNA: TGTGCCAGCAGTGAAGGGACAGGGATTTACGAGCAGTACTTC. This chain links TRBV25-1 with TRBJ2-7, with 9 bases lining up with TRBD1. Germline V gene sequence: CDR1 MGHDK, CDR2 SYGVNS. The CDR3 totals 14 residues. Trimming took 2 bases from V and 4 from J; bases not matched to a gene: 3.

This clonotype has more than one count but fewer than ten. The chain couples TRBV3-1 to TRBJ2-5; D is ambiguous. In germline, CDR1 is LGHDT, CDR2 YNNKEL (reference sequence). The CDR3 extends over 12 amino acids. V was cut by 1 base and J by 2 bases, with 2 bases left in between. The CDR3 region has the DNA TGTGCCAGCAGCCAAGTACAAGAGACCCAGTACTTC. This sequence encodes CASSQVQETQYF.

This clonotype was counted between two and nine times. The chain combines TRBV7-9 with TRBJ2-6; 8 bases are a match to TRBD1. With V trimmed by 3 bases and J by 0 bases, 7 bases remained unmatched. There are 18 residues in the CDR3. Germline assignment: CDR1 SEHNR and CDR2 FQNEAQ (reference sequence). The CDR3 DNA sequence: TGTGCCAGCAGCTTTCCCGGGACAGGTGACTCTGGGGCCAACGTCCTGACTTTC. Its protein is CASSFPGTGDSGANVLTF.

This clonotype was seen many times. The chain employs TRBV20-1 and TRBJ2-1, with TRBD2 matching over 16 bases. J lost 8 bases, V lost 6 bases, and 16 bases had no gene match. The CDR3 sequence is 18 residues long. The germline V gene has CDR1 DFQATT and CDR2 SNEGSKA (reference sequence). CDR3 loop: CSAEGLAGGPRVSDEQFF. The CDR3 coding sequence is TGCAGTGCGGAGGGACTAGCGGGAGGGCCACGAGTCTCCGATGAGCAGTTCTTC.

This clonotype was seen ten or more times. V usage is TRBV12-5 and J usage is TRBJ1-4; the match to TRBD1 covers 10 bases. Looked up from germline, CDR1 is LGHNT and CDR2 is FRNRAP. The length of the CDR3 is 14 residues. J gave up 7 bases and V 6 bases, and 5 bases lay outside the gene matches. Here the CDR3 DNA reads TGTGCTAGTGGCTGGGACAGGGGAAGTGAAAAACTGTTTTTT. It is translated as CASGWDRGSEKLFF.

This clonotype was seen ten or more times. This chain links TRBV7-8 with TRBJ2-2; D ambiguous. V was pared by 1 base and J by 1 base, with 7 bases between. Looked up from germline, CDR1 is SGHVS and CDR2 is FQNEAQ. This CDR3 has 15 amino acids. The CDR3 protein is CASSLGAENTGELFF. CDR3 DNA sequence: TGTGCCAGCAGCTTAGGGGCGGAGAACACCGGGGAGCTGTTTTTT.

Ten or more counts support this clonotype. The rearrangement joins TRBV15 to TRBJ2-7; tentative D call: TRBD2 (6 bases). This CDR3 is 15 amino acids long. The ends were cut back, 1 base at V and 0 bases at J, with 10 bases in the middle. In germline, CDR1 is LNHNV, CDR2 YYDKDF (reference sequence). The DNA for the CDR3 is TGTGCCACCAGCAGAGGTCTAGCGAGCTCCTACGAGCAGTACTTC. It yields the protein CATSRGLASSYEQYF.

This clonotype was detected ten times or more. CDR3 sequence: CASSLVGGTETQYF. The DNA for the CDR3 is TGTGCCAGCAGTTTAGTGGGAGGAACAGAGACCCAGTACTTC. The chain recombines TRBV12-3 or TRBV12-4 with TRBJ2-5; D might be TRBD2 (6 bases). This CDR3 has 14 amino acids. V lost 1 base, J lost 4 bases, and 10 bases lay in between.

This clonotype came up a few times. The rearrangement uses TRBV7-7 and TRBJ1-4; D uncertain. The germline V gene has CDR1 SSHAT and CDR2 FNYEAQ (reference sequence). This CDR3 region has 13 residues. The CDR3 sequence: CASGKTPGEKLFF. CDR3 coding DNA: TGTGCTAGCGGCAAGACCCCGGGAGAAAAACTGTTTTTT.

At least ten counts were recorded for this clonotype. The genes are TRBV6-5 and TRBJ2-3; possible D gene TRBD2, 5 bases. The CDR3 extends over 14 amino acids. Germline loops: CDR1 MNHEY, CDR2 SVGAGI. The ends were cut back, 5 bases at V and 8 bases at J, with 17 bases in the middle. CDR3 DNA: TGTGCCAGCAGTATCGTCGGGCTCAGCGGTACGCAGTATTTT. Translated, it gives CASSIVGLSGTQYF.

This clonotype was seen repeatedly, ten times or more. The chain carries TRBV28 and TRBJ1-1; D might be TRBD1 (5 bases). Per the germline V gene, CDR1 is MDHEN and CDR2 is SYDVKM. The V end was cut by 3 bases, the J end by 5 bases, with 13 bases between. This CDR3 has 14 residues. CDR3 loop: CASSFAGRGTEAFF. The DNA for the CDR3 is TGTGCCAGCAGTTTCGCAGGGAGGGGAACTGAAGCTTTCTTT.

This clonotype was recorded at least ten times. V and J are TRBV5-1 and TRBJ2-5; D remains unclear. The germline V and J ends were trimmed by 4 bases and 2 bases, with 12 bases remaining between them. CDR1 is SGHRS and CDR2 is YFSETQ in the germline V gene. The CDR3 contains 14 residues. The DNA of the CDR3 is TGCGCCAGCAGCGAACGGATGAATCAAGAGACCCAGTACTTC. The encoded protein is CASSERMNQETQYF.

This clonotype was counted ten times or more. This chain uses TRBV2 with TRBJ1-1, with D perhaps matching TRBD1 (6 bases). This CDR3 has 14 residues. V lost 6 bases and J 0 bases, leaving 11 bases between the germline ends. The germline V gene has CDR1 SNHLY and CDR2 FYNNEI. CDR3 DNA sequence: TGTGCCAGCAGGAGGGACACCATGAACACTGAAGCTTTCTTT. Translated: CASRRDTMNTEAFF.

This clonotype was recorded many times. The chain uses TRBV10-3 and TRBJ2-5; 8 bases fit TRBD2. Germline lookup yields CDR1 ENHRY and CDR2 SYGVKD. Trimming took 0 bases from V and 3 from J; bases not matched to a gene: 12. CDR3 length equals 18 residues. CDR3 sequence: CAISESSGASGPKETQYF. The CDR3 DNA is TGTGCCATCAGTGAGTCGTCGGGGGCTAGCGGGCCTAAAGAGACCCAGTACTTC.